This paragraph covers one TCR beta chain sequence. The sample originates from a study of blood T cell repertoires in COVID-19. Study in general: Acute and convalescent COVID-19 specimens originated in the United States, Italy and Spain. Sample material is recorded as cDNA or gDNA derived from T cells, B-cell-depleted T cells, or PBMCs.

Authors' processing steps: The authors estimated nucleated cell counts from reference gene primer amplification. TCRdb's table, derived via immunoSEQ multiplex PCR, lists solely in-frame clones and lacks some. Clonal size and the V and J genes are those of that table, whereas D and trimming came from the DNA. The sample lists about 140,000 clones, 84% occurring once. Trimming removed 0 bases at V and 7 bases at J, with 10 bases between. Germline values: CDR1 LNHNV, CDR2 YYDKDF (reference sequence). The CDR3 length is 14 residues. This chain joins TRBV15 and TRBJ2-4; D may be TRBD2 (7 bases). Sample: peripheral blood. The origin of this receptor is a man aged 60 to 69 with active or convalescent COVID-19. CDR3 protein: CATSRDRGGNIQYF. The CDR3 DNA follows: TGTGCCACCAGCAGAGATAGGGGGGGTAACATTCAGTACTTC.